The 17 T cell receptor beta chains below come from one sample, sequenced in a study of graft-versus-host responses after intestinal transplantation. Method: immunoSEQ multiplex PCR; TCRdb's copy keeps in-frame clones and lacks some. The sample records approximately 76,000 clones, under 90% being singletons. No antigen is known for these receptors. The sequencing here drew on unstimulated CD4+ T cells sorted from spleen or lymph node cells, taken before transplant. The receptors stem from a human donor who was the organ donor for an intestinal transplant.

V gene TRBV5-4 combines with J gene TRBJ2-1; TRBD2 aligns across 14 bases. Germline CDR1 is SGHNT and CDR2 is YYREEE (reference sequence). The CDR3 is 17 amino acids. J lost 2 bases, V lost 4 bases, and 5 bases had no gene match. DNA for the CDR3: TGTGCCAGCAGCACCGGACTAGCGGGGGGTACCTACAATGAGCAGTTCTTC. This gives the protein CASSTGLAGGTYNEQFF.

This chain joins TRBV28 and TRBJ2-7, with a weak D call TRBD2 (5 bases). The CDR3 consists of 16 residues. Trimming removed 1 base at V and 4 bases at J, with 17 bases between. Germline V gives CDR1 MDHEN, CDR2 SYDVKM. The DNA of the CDR3 is TGTGCCAGCAGTTTATCCAGAGCGGCAGGCAGATACGAGCAGTACGTC. As protein: CASSLSRAAGRYEQYV.

The chain joins TRBV19 to TRBJ1-1, with D perhaps matching TRBD1 (6 bases). Trimming pared 5 bases from V and 3 bases from J, leaving 16 bases between. This CDR3 comprises 15 residues. CDR1 and CDR2 (germline): LNHDA, SQIVND (reference sequence). The CDR3 nucleotides are TGTGCCAGTAGTGCTGACAGGCGGAGTGACACTGAAGCTTTCTTT. This gives the protein CASSADRRSDTEAFF.

This chain connects TRBV5-6 to TRBJ2-1; a possible D gene is TRBD2 (7 bases). Germline CDR1 SGHDT, CDR2 YYEEEE. The germline V and J ends were trimmed by 2 bases and 8 bases, with 11 bases remaining between them. The CDR3 spans 13 residues. As DNA, the CDR3 is TGTGCCAGCAGCTTTGCGGGGGCGGATGAGCAGTTCTTC. Translation gives CASSFAGADEQFF.

The V call is TRBV28, the J call TRBJ1-3; D ambiguous. Looked up from germline, CDR1 is MDHEN and CDR2 is SYDVKM. Trimming shortened V by 4 bases and J by 4 bases, and 17 bases separated the two germline ends. The CDR3 is 16 amino acids. The DNA for the CDR3 is TGTGCCAGCAGTTCTACATCCTGGGAGTCGGGAAACACCATATATTTT. This encodes CASSSTSWESGNTIYF.

J is TRBJ2-5 and V is TRBV19; 7 bases match TRBD1. The germline gives CDR1 LNHDA, CDR2 SQIVND (reference sequence). V lost 4 bases, J lost 5 bases, and 10 bases stayed unmatched. CDR3 length: 15 residues. The CDR3 DNA follows: TGTGCCAGTAGTAACGGACAGGTCCCCATGGAGACCCAGTACTTC. Its translation: CASSNGQVPMETQYF.

The J gene is TRBJ1-6, the V gene TRBV7-9; 9 nucleotides match TRBD1. V was pared by 1 base and J by 8 bases, with 3 bases of the junction left unmatched. The CDR3 has 15 amino acids. CDR1 and CDR2 from the germline V gene are SEHNR and FQNEAQ (reference sequence). The CDR3 loop is CASSLETGGDSPLHF. The CDR3 coding sequence is TGTGCCAGCAGCTTAGAAACAGGGGGCGATTCACCCCTCCACTTT.

This chain links TRBV7-8 with TRBJ1-1; 9 nucleotides line up with TRBD1. This CDR3 contains 16 residues. Looked up from germline, CDR1 is SGHVS and CDR2 is FQNEAQ. The V segment lost 4 bases and the J segment 5 bases; nucleotides outside the gene matches: 11. The CDR3 DNA sequence: TGTGCCAGCAGCTCGCTAAACAGGGGGCTGGGGACTGAAGCTTTCTTT. Translated: CASSSLNRGLGTEAFF. The variable domain in full, with the rest retrieved from reference TRBV7-8 and TRBJ1-1, is GAGVSQSPRYKVAKRGQDVALRCDPISGHVSLFWYQQALGQGPEFLTYFQNEAQLDKSGLPSDRFFAERPEGSVSTLKIQRTQQEDSAVYLCASSSLNRGLGTEAFFGQGTRLTVV.

The chain links TRBV7-9 to TRBJ2-5; D gene unclear. CDR1 and CDR2 from the germline V gene are SEHNR and FQNEAQ (reference sequence). The V and J ends lost 5 bases and 1 base respectively, with 11 bases between them. CDR3 size: 14 residues. The CDR3 is CASSPQSGQETQYF. CDR3 DNA: TGTGCCAGCAGCCCCCAGTCGGGCCAAGAGACCCAGTACTTC.

This clone was seen a few times. V and J are TRBV11-2 and TRBJ2-2; D may be TRBD2 (5 bases). The germline V gene encodes CDR1 SGHAT and CDR2 FQNNGV. This CDR3 has 16 residues. With 7 bases removed from V and 7 bases from J, the gap between germline ends came to 22 bases. The CDR3 sequence: CASTQESGSGNGELFF. The CDR3 region has the DNA TGTGCCAGCACCCAAGAATCAGGATCGGGGAACGGGGAGCTGTTTTTT.

The chain couples TRBV30 to TRBJ1-2; 8 nucleotides line up with TRBD1. The germline V gene encodes CDR1 GTSNPN and CDR2 SVGIG (reference sequence). The CDR3 has 13 residues. V shed 5 bases, J shed 1 base, and the junction held 3 bases outside the gene matches. CDR3: CAWDRGLNYGYTF. The CDR3 region has the DNA TGTGCCTGGGACAGGGGTCTTAACTATGGCTACACCTTC.

The chain employs TRBV6-5 and TRBJ2-5; possibly TRBD1 for D (5 bases). Between the trimmed V and J ends, which lost 6 bases and 7 bases, there was a span of 15 bases. Germline-derived CDR1 and CDR2 are MNHEY and SVGAGI. The CDR3 runs to 13 residues. The DNA of the CDR3 is TGTGCCAGCAGACGACAGCCTCGGTGGACCCAGTACTTC. It is translated as CASRRQPRWTQYF.

V is TRBV6-1 and J is TRBJ2-7, with 8 bases identical to TRBD1. V was clipped by 6 bases and J by 4 bases; unmatched bases: 5. Germline CDR1 is MNHNS and CDR2 is SASEGT. This CDR3 is built from 13 residues. The CDR3 sequence: CASRGTGGYEQYV. In DNA form, the CDR3 reads TGTGCCAGCAGGGGAACAGGGGGGTACGAGCAGTACGTC.

This chain connects TRBV5-4 to TRBJ1-6, with a tentative D call TRBD1 (6 bases). The CDR3 length is 15 residues. The V end was cut by 4 bases, the J end by 8 bases, with 16 bases between. Germline V gives CDR1 SGHNT, CDR2 YYREEE (reference sequence). Here the CDR3 reads CASSPNNRAYSPLHF. CDR3 DNA: TGTGCCAGCAGCCCAAATAACAGGGCGTATTCACCCCTCCACTTT.

The gene calls are TRBV27 and TRBJ1-1; the match to TRBD1 covers 8 bases. The CDR3 is made up of 14 amino acids. CDR1 is MNHEY and CDR2 is SMNVEV in the germline V gene (reference sequence). Losses at the gene ends were 5 bases for V and 1 base for J; bases not matched to a gene: 3. CDR3 amino acids: CASSTQGENTEAFF. The CDR3 DNA reads TGTGCCAGCAGTACACAGGGGGAGAACACTGAAGCTTTCTTT.

The genes are TRBV7-9 and TRBJ2-2, with TRBD2 matching over 7 bases. The V gene's germline CDR1 is SEHNR and CDR2 FQNEAQ (reference sequence). This CDR3 comprises 17 residues. With 1 base clipped from V and 3 bases from J, the junction kept 8 bases outside the gene matches. CDR3 sequence (DNA): TGTGCCAGCAGCTTAGGATCAGCGGGGATGGACACCGGGGAGCTGTTTTTT. Translation gives CASSLGSAGMDTGELFF. Drawing the rest from reference TRBV7-9 and TRBJ2-2, the complete variable domain is DTGVSQNPRHKITKRGQNVTFRCDPISEHNRLYWYRQTLGQGPEFLTYFQNEAQLEKSRLLSDRFSAERPKGSFSTLEIQRTEQGDSAMYLCASSLGSAGMDTGELFFGEGSRLTVL.

The chain recombines TRBV25-1 with TRBJ1-1; 8 nucleotides match TRBD1. The CDR3 extends over 13 amino acids. The V and J ends lost 4 bases and 10 bases, in that order; junction bases with no gene match: 8. Germline V CDR1 and CDR2: MGHDK, SYGVNS. This chain's CDR3 is CASSVDRGFRAFF. For the CDR3, the DNA is TGTGCCAGCAGTGTTGACAGGGGCTTTAGAGCTTTCTTT.